The rows below give T cell receptor beta chains drawn from one sample of a study of blood T cell repertoires in COVID-19. The repertoire was sequenced with immunoSEQ multiplex PCR; TCRdb's copy has only in-frame clones and lacks some. Here the sample spans 450,000 to 500,000 clones, around 85% being singletons. The material sequenced was PBMCs or T cells enriched from blood (not recorded which). The receptors stem from a woman aged 55-70 years who had recovered from COVID-19. Each CDR3 is given with its conserved first and last residue. The D gene is left open where the match is weak. Clone size is not always given. Where it is, it says once, few, many or a class for expanded clones.

size: NA
J: TRBJ1-1
D: NA
V: TRBV28
CDR3: CASSLGMGRTEAFF
DNA: TGTGCCAGCAGTTTAGGGATGGGGCGCACTGAAGCTTTCTTT

size: NA
J: TRBJ2-2
D: NA
V: TRBV4-2
CDR3: CASSHLRPYAHGELFF
DNA: TGTGCCAGCAGCCATCTGAGGCCTTACGCCCACGGGGAGCTGTTTTTT

size: NA
J: TRBJ2-7
D: TRBD2
V: TRBV5-1
CDR3: CASSLAFPAGGSYEQYF
DNA: TGCGCCAGCAGCTTGGCCTTTCCGGCGGGGGGATCGTACGAGCAGTACTTC

size: few
J: TRBJ1-3
D: NA
V: TRBV2
CDR3: CASRTTGSGNTIYF
DNA: TGTGCCAGCAGAACCACCGGCTCTGGAAACACCATATATTTT

size: once
J: TRBJ2-2
D: NA
V: TRBV24-1
CDR3: CATSDGPGNRGNGELFF
DNA: TGTGCCACCAGTGATGGACCTGGGAACAGAGGGAACGGGGAGCTGTTTTTT

size: few
J: TRBJ1-5
D: NA
V: TRBV5-1
CDR3: CASSPGTSINQPQHF
DNA: TGCGCCAGCTCACCCGGGACAAGTATCAATCAGCCCCAGCATTTT

size: NA
J: TRBJ1-5
D: NA
V: TRBV11-2
CDR3: CASSNRENQPQHF
DNA: TGTGCCAGCAGTAACCGAGAAAATCAGCCCCAGCATTTT

size: NA
J: TRBJ2-3
D: TRBD2
V: TRBV13
CDR3: CASSLLAGSADTQYF
DNA: TGTGCCAGCAGCTTACTAGCGGGGAGCGCAGATACGCAGTATTTT

size: NA
J: TRBJ1-1
D: TRBD1
V: TRBV18
CDR3: CASSLSGTGNTEAFF
DNA: TGTGCCAGCTCACTTTCGGGGACAGGGAACACTGAAGCTTTCTTT

size: NA
J: TRBJ1-1
D: NA
V: TRBV7-2
CDR3: CASSPWGTVNTEAFF
DNA: TGTGCCAGCAGCCCCTGGGGCACAGTCAACACTGAAGCTTTCTTT

size: NA
J: TRBJ1-2
D: TRBD1
V: TRBV5-6
CDR3: CASSETGTGGAHGYTF
DNA: TGTGCCAGCAGCGAAACCGGGACAGGGGGCGCACATGGCTACACCTTC

size: NA
J: TRBJ2-3
D: TRBD2
V: TRBV4-1
CDR3: CASSQEASGGASTQYF
DNA: TGCGCCAGCAGCCAAGAAGCTAGCGGGGGGGCAAGTACGCAGTATTTT

size: NA
J: TRBJ2-7
D: TRBD2
V: TRBV25-1
CDR3: CASSELAGDVEQYF
DNA: TGTGCCAGCAGTGAACTAGCGGGGGATGTAGAGCAGTACTTC

size: once
J: TRBJ2-5
D: TRBD1
V: TRBV24-1
CDR3: CATSDAGTGGAETQYF
DNA: TGTGCCACCAGTGATGCCGGGACAGGGGGCGCAGAGACCCAGTACTTC

size: NA
J: TRBJ1-1
D: NA
V: TRBV5-6
CDR3: CASSLAGTNTEAFF
DNA: TGTGCCAGCAGCTTGGCTGGGACAAACACTGAAGCTTTCTTT

size: NA
J: TRBJ2-5
D: NA
V: TRBV5-6
CDR3: CASSLAGPETQYF
DNA: TGTGCCAGCAGCTTGGCCGGTCCGGAGACCCAGTACTTC

size: once
J: TRBJ2-3
D: NA
V: TRBV19
CDR3: CASSTRGEITDTQYF
DNA: TGTGCCAGTAGTACGCGGGGAGAAATCACAGATACGCAGTATTTT

size: NA
J: TRBJ1-2
D: TRBD1
V: TRBV7-9
CDR3: CASSLGLGTGNYGYTF
DNA: TGTGCCAGCAGCTTAGGGCTGGGGACAGGCAACTATGGCTACACCTTC

size: NA
J: TRBJ1-4
D: NA
V: TRBV7-2
CDR3: CASSPSWSLGGEKLFF
DNA: TGTGCCAGCAGCCCTTCTTGGAGCTTGGGGGGTGAAAAACTGTTTTTT

size: NA
J: TRBJ1-5
D: NA
V: TRBV18
CDR3: CASSGVGNQPQHF
DNA: TGTGCCAGCTCCGGGGTGGGCAATCAGCCCCAGCATTTT

size: NA
J: TRBJ1-1
D: NA
V: TRBV7-2
CDR3: CASSFTTGSGTEAFF
DNA: TGTGCCAGCAGCTTCACCACAGGGTCGGGAACTGAAGCTTTCTTT

size: NA
J: TRBJ1-3
D: NA
V: TRBV5-1
CDR3: CASSFGGSSGNTIYF
DNA: TGCGCCAGCAGCTTCGGGGGGAGCTCTGGAAACACCATATATTTT

size: NA
J: TRBJ2-3
D: TRBD2
V: TRBV5-1
CDR3: CASSLALAGTSTDTQYF
DNA: TGCGCCAGCAGCTTGGCGTTAGCGGGGACTAGCACAGATACGCAGTATTTT

size: NA
J: TRBJ2-2
D: TRBD2
V: TRBV6-2/TRBV6-3
CDR3: CASSRASSGGTGELFF
DNA: TGTGCCAGCAGCCGAGCCTCTAGCGGGGGGACTGGGGAGCTGTTTTTT

size: NA
J: TRBJ1-2
D: TRBD1
V: TRBV6-6
CDR3: CASSRRDRDGYTF
DNA: TGTGCCAGCAGTCGCCGGGACAGGGATGGCTACACCTTC

size: once
J: TRBJ2-2
D: NA
V: TRBV5-1
CDR3: CASSLNRQLNTGELFF
DNA: TGCGCCAGCAGCTTAAATAGACAGCTGAACACCGGGGAGCTGTTTTTT

size: once
J: TRBJ2-7
D: TRBD1
V: TRBV11-3
CDR3: CASSSQGQGINEQYF
DNA: TGTGCCAGCAGCTCACAGGGACAGGGGATTAACGAGCAGTACTTC

size: NA
J: TRBJ1-2
D: TRBD1
V: TRBV27
CDR3: CASRQGAGGYTF
DNA: TGTGCCAGCAGACAGGGGGCGGGCGGCTACACCTTC